The rows below give T cell receptor beta chains drawn from one sample of a study of blood T cells in healthy people across ages. TCRdb reprocessed the 5' RACE reads with MiXCR, giving one entry per CDR3 protein. This sample has approximately 850,000 distinct CDR3 sequences; roughly 44% occur once, and the top ten carry about 19%. The specimen sequenced was blood. Receptors were obtained from a man between 60 and 75 years old in good health. Each CDR3 is given with its conserved first and last residue. Each record gives: V gene, clone size, D gene, J gene, CDR3 DNA, CDR3 protein. The D gene is left open where the match is weak. Part of the rows lack a size; the others show once, few, many or a class for expanded clones.

V: TRBV9
size: NA
D: NA
J: TRBJ2-3
DNA: TGTGCCAGCAGCGTAGTCTGGACAGATACGCAGTATTTT
CDR3: CASSVVWTDTQYF

V: TRBV7-2
size: NA
D: NA
J: TRBJ1-5
DNA: TGTGCCAGCAGCTTAGCACAGGGAAGAAATCAGCCCCAGCATTTT
CDR3: CASSLAQGRNQPQHF

V: TRBV7-2
size: NA
D: TRBD2
J: TRBJ2-1
DNA: TGTGCCAGCAGCTTAGCGGGGACTAGCGGGGGGATGAATGAGCAGTTCTTC
CDR3: CASSLAGTSGGMNEQFF

V: TRBV12-3/TRBV12-4
size: NA
D: NA
J: TRBJ2-7
DNA: TGTGCCAGCATAAAGACAGGAAAATACGAGCAGTACTTC
CDR3: CASIKTGKYEQYF

V: TRBV20-1
size: few
D: NA
J: TRBJ2-7
DNA: TGCAGTGCTAGTACCGGCGCCTCCCACGAGCAGTACTTC
CDR3: CSASTGASHEQYF

V: TRBV3-1
size: few
D: NA
J: TRBJ2-5
DNA: TGTGCCAGCAGCCAGTTCGGACTCAAACAAGAGACCCAGTACTTC
CDR3: CASSQFGLKQETQYF

V: TRBV6-2/TRBV6-3
size: few
D: NA
J: TRBJ2-6
DNA: TGTGCCAGCAGTTACTGGCAGAGCTCTGGGGCCAACGTCCTGACTTTC
CDR3: CASSYWQSSGANVLTF

V: TRBV28
size: NA
D: TRBD2
J: TRBJ2-3
DNA: TGTGCCAGCAGTTTTTCGGCGGGGGGGACTTATACGCAGTATTTT
CDR3: CASSFSAGGTYTQYF

V: TRBV20-1
size: NA
D: NA
J: TRBJ1-6
DNA: TGCAGTGCTAGAGGAGGGAACAGGGCTAATTCACCCCTCCACTTT
CDR3: CSARGGNRANSPLHF

V: TRBV6-2/TRBV6-3
size: NA
D: NA
J: TRBJ2-3
DNA: TGTGCCAGCACTACCGGGGCCAGCACAGATACGCAGTATTTT
CDR3: CASTTGASTDTQYF

V: TRBV19
size: few
D: NA
J: TRBJ2-7
DNA: TGTGCCAGTAGTATTGGGAGTGCGGAGCAGTACTTC
CDR3: CASSIGSAEQYF

V: TRBV20-1
size: few
D: NA
J: TRBJ2-1
DNA: TGCAGTGCTAGAGAGCCCGCGGGGACGGGACGACAGCAGTTCTTC
CDR3: CSAREPAGTGRQQFF

V: TRBV7-2
size: few
D: TRBD1
J: TRBJ2-7
DNA: TGTGCCAGCAGCAAGAACAGGGGAGACTACGAGCAGTACTTC
CDR3: CASSKNRGDYEQYF

V: TRBV30
size: NA
D: NA
J: TRBJ1-2
DNA: TGTGCCTGGAGTGTACTCGGGGAGAACTATGGCTACACCTTC
CDR3: CAWSVLGENYGYTF

V: TRBV9
size: NA
D: NA
J: TRBJ2-7
DNA: TGTGCCAGCAGCGTAGGGGAGGACGAGCAGTACTTC
CDR3: CASSVGEDEQYF

V: TRBV10-3
size: few
D: NA
J: TRBJ2-3
DNA: TGTGCCATCAGCCCGGGCCCCACAGATACGCAGTATTTT
CDR3: CAISPGPTDTQYF

V: TRBV6-2/TRBV6-3
size: NA
D: NA
J: TRBJ2-7
DNA: TGTGCCAGCATTCGGGACCATTCCTCCTACGAGCAGTACTTC
CDR3: CASIRDHSSYEQYF

V: TRBV20-1
size: NA
D: TRBD2
J: TRBJ2-5
DNA: TGCAGTGCTCGAGACCTAGCGGGGACCACACTCCAAGAGACCCAGTACTTC
CDR3: CSARDLAGTTLQETQYF

V: TRBV4-3
size: NA
D: NA
J: TRBJ2-7
DNA: TGCGCCAGCAGCCAAGTATACGGGGCGTCCTACGAGCAGTACTTC
CDR3: CASSQVYGASYEQYF

V: TRBV21-1
size: NA
D: NA
J: TRBJ2-1
DNA: TGTGCCAGCAGCACCCGACTAGCGGGGGGCCGTGTTGAGCAGTTCTTC
CDR3: CASSTRLAGGRVEQFF

V: TRBV20-1
size: few
D: NA
J: TRBJ1-5
DNA: TGCAGTGCTAGAGTTGACGCGCGCGGTTCAGGACAGCCCCAGCATTTT
CDR3: CSARVDARGSGQPQHF

V: TRBV29-1
size: few
D: NA
J: TRBJ2-7
DNA: TGCAGCGTTGGGTTCTTGAAAGGGGATGGGACCTACGAGCAGTACTTC
CDR3: CSVGFLKGDGTYEQYF

V: TRBV15
size: NA
D: NA
J: TRBJ1-5
DNA: TGTGCCACCCGACGGGGGCTCAATCAGCCCCAGCATTTT
CDR3: CATRRGLNQPQHF

V: TRBV6-2/TRBV6-3
size: NA
D: NA
J: TRBJ2-7
DNA: TGTGCCAGCAGGGGGCTGGGGTCCTACGAGCAGTACTTC
CDR3: CASRGLGSYEQYF

V: TRBV6-2/TRBV6-3
size: NA
D: NA
J: TRBJ2-1
DNA: TGTGCCAGCAGTTCTCCCCTTCGACTAGTATCCCCCTATACTGAGCAGTTCTTC
CDR3: CASSSPLRLVSPYTEQFF

V: TRBV3-1
size: NA
D: NA
J: TRBJ2-7
DNA: TGTGCCAGCAGCCGGAACGGAAACGAGCAGTACTTC
CDR3: CASSRNGNEQYF

V: TRBV4-1
size: NA
D: NA
J: TRBJ1-1
DNA: TGCGCCAGCAGCCAAGATACACACCTGAACACTGAAGCTTTCTTT
CDR3: CASSQDTHLNTEAFF

V: TRBV7-3
size: NA
D: NA
J: TRBJ2-7
DNA: TGTGCCAGCAGGCGAAAAATCGGGGGACGCTACGAGCAGTACTTC
CDR3: CASRRKIGGRYEQYF

V: TRBV7-9
size: few
D: NA
J: TRBJ2-3
DNA: TGTGCCAGCAGCCGACTCACAGATACGCAGTATTTT
CDR3: CASSRLTDTQYF

V: TRBV20-1
size: few
D: NA
J: TRBJ2-6
DNA: TGCAGTGCTCGCGACAGGAGAAGGTCTGGGGCCAACGTCCTGACTTTC
CDR3: CSARDRRRSGANVLTF

V: TRBV10-3
size: once
D: NA
J: TRBJ2-3
DNA: TGTGCCATCAAAAGGAGGCCTGACACAGATACGCAGTATTTT
CDR3: CAIKRRPDTDTQYF

V: TRBV6-5
size: NA
D: TRBD1
J: TRBJ1-5
DNA: TGTGCCAGCAGTTACCATCTGACAGGGAGCCCTTATCAGCCCCAGCATTTT
CDR3: CASSYHLTGSPYQPQHF

V: TRBV6-1
size: many
D: TRBD1
J: TRBJ2-7
DNA: TGTGCCAGCAGGGGGATAAATAGGGACAGGGGTATCTACGAGCAGTACTTC
CDR3: CASRGINRDRGIYEQYF

V: TRBV28
size: few
D: NA
J: TRBJ2-5
DNA: TGTGCCAGCAGTTTGGTGGGCAGGGAGGAAGAGACCCAGTACTTC
CDR3: CASSLVGREEETQYF

V: TRBV12-3/TRBV12-4
size: NA
D: TRBD2
J: TRBJ2-1
DNA: TGTGCCAGCAGCGCCGGGGTAGTAGCGGGGGGGCCGGGGTCGCAGTTCTTC
CDR3: CASSAGVVAGGPGSQFF

V: TRBV12-3/TRBV12-4
size: NA
D: NA
J: TRBJ1-2
DNA: TGTGCCAGCAGTTTAGTTCGGGATGGCTACACCTTC
CDR3: CASSLVRDGYTF

V: TRBV20-1
size: NA
D: TRBD2
J: TRBJ2-7
DNA: TGCAGTGTTCGGACTAGAGTGGGACCCGAGCAGTACTTC
CDR3: CSVRTRVGPEQYF

V: TRBV5-1
size: few
D: TRBD1
J: TRBJ2-7
DNA: TGCGCCAGCAGCTTTTCCGGGACAGGGGGCTACGAGCAGTACTTC
CDR3: CASSFSGTGGYEQYF

V: TRBV7-2
size: NA
D: TRBD1
J: TRBJ1-2
DNA: TGTGCCAGCAGCCCTAGGGGGACAGTGACCACTAACTATGGCTACACCTTC
CDR3: CASSPRGTVTTNYGYTF

V: TRBV4-3
size: NA
D: NA
J: TRBJ2-2
DNA: TGCGCCAGCAGCCAAGAAATCTTCGGTCTCTGGGAGCTGTTTTTT
CDR3: CASSQEIFGLWELFF

V: TRBV5-1
size: NA
D: TRBD2
J: TRBJ2-3
DNA: TGCGCCAGCAGCTTGGGACTAGCCGGGGTAGATACGCAGTATTTT
CDR3: CASSLGLAGVDTQYF